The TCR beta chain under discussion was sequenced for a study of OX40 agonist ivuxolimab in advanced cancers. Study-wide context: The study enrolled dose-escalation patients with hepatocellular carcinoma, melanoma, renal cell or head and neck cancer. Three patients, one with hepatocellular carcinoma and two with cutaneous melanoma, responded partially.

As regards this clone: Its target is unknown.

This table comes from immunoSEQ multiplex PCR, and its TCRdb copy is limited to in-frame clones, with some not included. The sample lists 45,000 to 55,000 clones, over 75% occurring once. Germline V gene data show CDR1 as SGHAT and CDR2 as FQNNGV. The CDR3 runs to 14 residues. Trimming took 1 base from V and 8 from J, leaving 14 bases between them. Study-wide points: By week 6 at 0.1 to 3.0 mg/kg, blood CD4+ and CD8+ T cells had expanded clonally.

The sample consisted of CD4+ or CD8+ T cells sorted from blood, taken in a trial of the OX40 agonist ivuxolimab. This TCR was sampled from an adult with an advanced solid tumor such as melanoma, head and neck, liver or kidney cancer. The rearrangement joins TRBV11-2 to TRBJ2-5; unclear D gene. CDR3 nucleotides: TGTGCCAGCAGCTTAGTACAGATTAAAAACACCCAGTACTTC. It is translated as CASSLVQIKNTQYF.